This T cell receptor (beta chain) was recovered during a study of cytomegalovirus exposure and HLA in healthy donors. PCR involved 60 Vbeta and 13 Jbeta primers. Here immunoSEQ multiplex PCR was the method, and the copy in TCRdb shows in-frame clones only, minus some. The table lists about 130,000 clones, approximately 74% of them singletons. Germline V gene sequence: CDR1 MNHEY, CDR2 SVGAGI. Trimming removed 11 bases from V and 2 bases from J; junction bases left unmatched: 7. CDR3 length: 13 amino acids. This TCR was sampled from a man aged 40-55 years in good health and CMV-seropositive. This rearrangement joins TRBV6-5 to TRBJ2-7; 9 bases map to TRBD2. The sequencing input was PBMCs. The CDR3 sequence is CASRRGGTYEQYF. CDR3 sequence (DNA): TGTGCCTCGAGGCGGGGGGGAACCTACGAGCAGTACTTC.